Listed below are T cell receptor beta chains from one sample, sequenced in a study of regulatory T cells in long-lasting Graves disease. MiXCR, run by TCRdb on the multiplex PCR reads, gives a single entry per CDR3 protein. The sample lists under 300,000 distinct CDR3 sequences, around 20% occurring once. The sequenced sample was peripheral blood mononuclear cells (PBMCs), obtained at new diagnosis, from a patient treated with antithyroid drugs. Receptors were obtained from a female donor with Graves disease. The CDR3 runs from the conserved cysteine through the conserved F or W. Fields, in order: J gene, V gene, clone size, D gene, CDR3 DNA, CDR3 protein. D genes are given only for firm matches. For some rows the clone size is stated as once, few or many, or as a class when expanded; others skip it.

TRBJ2-1 | TRBV7-2 | many | TRBD2 | TGTGCCAGCAGTCCTCAGGTAGCGGGAGGGCGCAATGAGCAGTTCTTC | CASSPQVAGGRNEQFF
TRBJ2-3 | TRBV13 | few | NA | TGTGCCAGCAGCTTCCGACTATCCCCAGCTAGCACAGATACGCAGTATTTT | CASSFRLSPASTDTQYF
TRBJ1-4 | TRBV2 | many | NA | TGTGCCAGCAGGCAGGGCCTAGGACTGGAAAAACTGTTTTTT | CASRQGLGLEKLFF
TRBJ1-4 | TRBV6-2/TRBV6-3 | many | NA | TGTGCCAGCAGTTCCTCACGACAGGCTGCAACTAATGAAAAACTGTTTTTT | CASSSSRQAATNEKLFF
TRBJ2-7 | TRBV3-1 | few | NA | TGTGCCAGCAGCCAAGCTCAGGGGCTTTACGAGCAGTACTTC | CASSQAQGLYEQYF
TRBJ2-3 | TRBV2 | many | NA | TGTGCCAGCAGTGAAGGCACAGATACGCAGTATTTT | CASSEGTDTQYF
TRBJ2-3 | TRBV5-6 | NA | TRBD2 | TGTGCCAGCAGGAGGACTAGCGGGAGGATCTCAGATACGCAGTATTTT | CASRRTSGRISDTQYF
TRBJ2-3 | TRBV27 | many | NA | TGTGCCAGCAGTTTATGGGGGCCCCCTGATACGCAGTATTTT | CASSLWGPPDTQYF
TRBJ2-7 | TRBV10-3 | NA | NA | TGTGCCATCAGTGATAGGGGAAACTCCTACGAGCAGTACTTC | CAISDRGNSYEQYF
TRBJ2-3 | TRBV12-3/TRBV12-4 | many | TRBD1 | TGTGCCAGCAGTGGGCCGGGACAGCTTTCGGATACGCAGTATTTT | CASSGPGQLSDTQYF
TRBJ1-2 | TRBV3-1 | many | NA | TGTGCCAGCAGCCAAGAACCGAACCTCAGGGACATCTATGGCTACACCTTC | CASSQEPNLRDIYGYTF
TRBJ2-1 | TRBV11-2 | many | TRBD2 | TGTGCCAGCAGCAACCGTGGCGCGGGAGGGCCAGGAGAGCAGTTCTTC | CASSNRGAGGPGEQFF
TRBJ1-2 | TRBV9 | NA | TRBD1 | TGTGCCAGCAGCGTAGCTCCAGGGGGCAACTATGGCTACACCTTC | CASSVAPGGNYGYTF
TRBJ1-5 | TRBV27 | few | NA | TGTGCCAGCAGTTTAATAGGGGGTCAGCCCCAGCATTTT | CASSLIGGQPQHF
TRBJ1-1 | TRBV20-1 | NA | TRBD1 | TGCAGTGCACTCAACAGGGGCCAAGCTTTCTTT | CSALNRGQAFF
TRBJ2-1 | TRBV18 | many | NA | TGTGCCAGCTCACCACCTGACAGCTACAATGAGCAGTTCTTC | CASSPPDSYNEQFF
TRBJ2-3 | TRBV2 | many | TRBD1 | TGTGCCAGCATGGGGACAGGGGGCACAGATACGCAGTATTTT | CASMGTGGTDTQYF
TRBJ2-5 | TRBV7-6 | many | TRBD2 | TGTGCCAGCAGCCCGGGGACTAGTGGGACCCAGTACTTC | CASSPGTSGTQYF
TRBJ1-2 | TRBV14 | many | NA | TGTGCCAGCAGCCAAGAATTGGGGGTCCCGGGCTATGGCTACACCTTC | CASSQELGVPGYGYTF
TRBJ2-7 | TRBV5-1 | many | NA | TGCGCCAGCAGCCGCGGCCCAGGGGACTACGAGCAGTACTTC | CASSRGPGDYEQYF
TRBJ2-3 | TRBV11-2 | NA | TRBD2 | TGTGCCAGCAGCCCCGGGGGTAGCGGGGGCTATACGCAGTATTTT | CASSPGGSGGYTQYF
TRBJ2-2 | TRBV7-7 | many | NA | TGTGCCAGCAGCCAAAATACAGGGAACACCGGGGAGCTGTTTTTT | CASSQNTGNTGELFF
TRBJ2-7 | TRBV2 | once | TRBD1 | TGTGCCAGCAGTGCCCGACAGGGGGTGAAAAACGAGCAGTACTTC | CASSARQGVKNEQYF
TRBJ2-2 | TRBV28 | few | NA | TGTGCCAGCAGTTTATTGGCCAGGGCAGCGGGGGAGCTGTTTTTT | CASSLLARAAGELFF
TRBJ1-2 | TRBV3-1 | many | TRBD1 | TGTGCCAGCAGCCAAGATTGGGCCAGACAGGGTGGCTACACCTTC | CASSQDWARQGGYTF
TRBJ1-2 | TRBV7-9 | few | NA | TGTGCCAGCAGCTTATCTTCCGTAAAGTTCGGTGGCTACACCTTC | CASSLSSVKFGGYTF
TRBJ2-5 | TRBV28 | NA | TRBD1 | TGTGCCAGCAGTTCCCCCAGCGGGGACAGGGCCACCCAGTACTTC | CASSSPSGDRATQYF
TRBJ2-3 | TRBV7-8 | few | NA | TGTGCCAGCAGCTTCTTGGACACAGATACGCAGTATTTT | CASSFLDTDTQYF
TRBJ2-3 | TRBV6-5 | NA | NA | TGTGCCAGCAGTTACTTCGGAGATACGCAGTATTTT | CASSYFGDTQYF
TRBJ1-5 | TRBV4-3 | NA | NA | TGCGCCAGCAGCCAAGATCCCACCCAGCCCCAGCATTTT | CASSQDPTQPQHF
TRBJ2-4 | TRBV28 | many | NA | TGTGCCAGCAGCCATCCTTCGGGACATAGCATTCAGTACTTC | CASSHPSGHSIQYF
TRBJ1-4 | TRBV7-2 | few | NA | TGTGCCAGCAGCTTAAGTCGACATACAACTAATGAAAAACTGTTTTTT | CASSLSRHTTNEKLFF
TRBJ2-1 | TRBV5-6 | NA | TRBD2 | TGTGCCAGCAGCAGGGGTGGAGCGGGGGGCCGCTATGAGCAGTTCTTC | CASSRGGAGGRYEQFF
TRBJ1-2 | TRBV9 | many | TRBD1 | TGTGCCAGCAGCACGGCGACAGGGAGCGGCAGCTACACCTTC | CASSTATGSGSYTF
TRBJ2-7 | TRBV20-1 | many | NA | TGCAGTGCTAGGAGGGATTACAACTACGAGCAGTACTTC | CSARRDYNYEQYF
TRBJ1-2 | TRBV4-3 | many | NA | TGCGCCAGCAGCCATTACGGGGGTAGAGATGGCTACACCTTC | CASSHYGGRDGYTF
TRBJ2-7 | TRBV19 | few | NA | TGTGCCAGTAGTCCGCGGCTCAAGCCCTACGAGCAGTACTTC | CASSPRLKPYEQYF
TRBJ1-4 | TRBV20-1 | many | NA | TGCAGTGCTAGACGGAGGCTCGGCGAAAAACTGTTTTTT | CSARRRLGEKLFF
TRBJ2-4 | TRBV7-2 | many | NA | TGTGCCAGCAGCTTAGACCCGTTAGCCAAAAACATTCAGTACTTC | CASSLDPLAKNIQYF
TRBJ2-1 | TRBV2 | NA | TRBD2 | TGTGCCAGCAGCGTAGGGGAGGGGCGCGTCTATGAGCAGTTCTTC | CASSVGEGRVYEQFF
TRBJ2-3 | TRBV7-3 | many | NA | TGTGCCAGCAGCTTCGGTCGGGGTCGGGCAGATACGCAGTATTTT | CASSFGRGRADTQYF
TRBJ1-2 | TRBV27 | many | NA | TGTGCCAGCAGTCTAGACGGTTGGACTGATCTCCGCGGCTACACCTTC | CASSLDGWTDLRGYTF
TRBJ2-1 | TRBV6-2/TRBV6-3 | NA | NA | TGTGCCAGCAGTCGCGGGGTCTACAGTGAGCAGTTCTTC | CASSRGVYSEQFF
TRBJ1-2 | TRBV5-1 | NA | TRBD1 | TGCGCCAGCAGCCTCCCAGGGGGCGAGAATTATGGCTACACCTTC | CASSLPGGENYGYTF
TRBJ2-7 | TRBV6-1 | many | TRBD1 | TGTGCCAGCAGCCGGGGCATCGGGACAGGGTACGAGCAGTACTTC | CASSRGIGTGYEQYF
TRBJ1-1 | TRBV9 | few | NA | TGTGCCAGCAGCCCCCGGACGGGAACGACTGAAGCTTTCTTT | CASSPRTGTTEAFF
TRBJ1-2 | TRBV11-3 | NA | NA | TGTGCCAGCAGCCACCAGGGCCGAGGCTACACCTTC | CASSHQGRGYTF
TRBJ1-1 | TRBV29-1 | NA | TRBD1 | TGCAGCGCCCACGGTCAGGGGGAAGGCGGAGCTTTCTTT | CSAHGQGEGGAFF